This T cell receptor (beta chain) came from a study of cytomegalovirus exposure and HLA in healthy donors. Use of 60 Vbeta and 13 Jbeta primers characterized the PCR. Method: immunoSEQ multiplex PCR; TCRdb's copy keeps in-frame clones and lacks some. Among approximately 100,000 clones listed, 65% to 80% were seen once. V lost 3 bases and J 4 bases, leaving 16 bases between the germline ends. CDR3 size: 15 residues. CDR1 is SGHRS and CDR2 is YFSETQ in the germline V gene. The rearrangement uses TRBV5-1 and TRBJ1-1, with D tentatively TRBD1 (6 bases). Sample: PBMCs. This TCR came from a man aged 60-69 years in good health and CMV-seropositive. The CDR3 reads CASSSDGLGGTEAFF. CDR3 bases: TGCGCCAGCAGCTCCGACGGGTTAGGGGGCACTGAAGCTTTCTTT.